Below, 5 T cell receptor beta chains from the same sample are listed, as sequenced in a study of blood T cell repertoires in COVID-19. TCRdb's table, derived via immunoSEQ multiplex PCR, lists solely in-frame clones and lacks some. The data contain 260,000 or so clones, roughly 86% of them singletons. The sample consisted of peripheral blood. These receptors were collected from a man between 18 and 35 years old with active or convalescent COVID-19.

V and J are TRBV5-6 and TRBJ1-2, with 7 nucleotides matching TRBD1. Germline values: CDR1 SGHDT, CDR2 YYEEEE. V lost 6 bases and J lost 3; bases outside the gene matches: 11. CDR3 size: 15 residues. The CDR3 nucleotides read TGTGCCAGCACCCCAAAGACAGGGAGTTACTATGGCTACACCTTC. It codes for CASTPKTGSYYGYTF.

The chain is built from TRBV7-8 and TRBJ1-4; TRBD1 is a possible D gene (5 bases). V was pared by 5 bases and J by 0 bases, with 13 bases between. The CDR3 is made up of 16 amino acids. Germline loops: CDR1 SGHVS, CDR2 FQNEAQ. The CDR3 protein is CASSTDHRSTNEKLFF. The CDR3 coding sequence is TGTGCCAGCAGCACTGATCACAGGTCAACTAATGAAAAACTGTTTTTT.

The V and J genes are TRBV9 and TRBJ1-2; D uncertain. The CDR3 runs to 12 residues. Trimming cost V 3 bases and J 0 bases, with 3 bases left between them. CDR1 is SGDLS, CDR2 YYNGEE, per germline. CDR3 nucleotides: TGTGCCAGCAGCGACACTAACTATGGCTACACCTTC. The encoded protein is CASSDTNYGYTF.

This sequence joins TRBV10-1 and TRBJ1-1; a weak D match, TRBD1 (5 bases). Germline assignment: CDR1 WNHNN and CDR2 SYGVQD (reference sequence). Trimming removed 4 bases from V and 2 bases from J, with 8 bases in between. CDR3 length equals 13 residues. The CDR3 loop is CASSGGINTEAFF. CDR3 coding DNA: TGCGCCAGCAGTGGGGGCATAAACACTGAAGCTTTCTTT.

The chain couples TRBV15 to TRBJ2-1, with TRBD1 matching 10 bases. Germline-derived CDR1 and CDR2 are LNHNV and YYDKDF (reference sequence). CDR3 length equals 14 residues. Trimming at V came to 7 bases and at J to 9 bases, leaving 9 bases not matched to a gene. CDR3 sequence: CATNPDRGFSEQFF. CDR3 DNA: TGTGCCACCAACCCGGACAGGGGGTTTAGTGAGCAGTTCTTC.